One sample yielded the 30 T cell receptor beta chains listed below, sequenced in a study of shared clonotypes between healthy human individuals. Data came from immunoSEQ multiplex PCR; TCRdb stores just in-frame clones and leaves some out. This sample has some 2,000,000 clones, with 85% to 95% found just once. Sequenced: naive CD4+ T cells sorted from blood. Sample subset: CD45RA+ positively selected. The source is a man between 18 and 29 years old in good health.

V and J are TRBV10-3 and TRBJ1-3, with 8 bases identical to TRBD1. The CDR3 has 15 residues. V was clipped by 2 bases and J by 6 bases; unmatched bases: 6. Germline V CDR1 and CDR2: ENHRY, SYGVKD. The CDR3 loop reads CAISETGGTLNTIYF. CDR3 nucleotide sequence: TGTGCCATCAGTGAGACAGGGGGAACCCTAAACACCATATATTTT.

V usage is TRBV6-6 and J usage is TRBJ1-5; no definite D call. V lost 2 bases to trimming and J lost 7 bases, with 6 bases between them. Looked up from germline, CDR1 is MNHNY and CDR2 is SVGAGI (reference sequence). CDR3 length: 12 amino acids. CDR3 in amino acids: CASSYLAQPQHF. The CDR3 coding sequence is TGTGCCAGCAGTTACCTGGCCCAGCCCCAGCATTTT.

The chain carries TRBV19 and TRBJ2-1; D is uncertain. Trimming cost V 5 bases and J 10 bases, with 9 bases left between them. The length of the CDR3 is 11 residues. Germline V gene data show CDR1 as LNHDA and CDR2 as SQIVND (reference sequence). The CDR3 DNA reads TGTGCCAGTAGTGGAAGGTTCGAGCAGTTCTTC. Its translation: CASSGRFEQFF.

The chain has TRBV11-3 and TRBJ2-1; D is ambiguous. Germline V gene sequence: CDR1 SGHNT, CDR2 YENEEA. Trimming took 4 bases from V and 6 from J, leaving 13 bases between them. CDR3 length: 14 residues. This CDR3 is CASSSKVERNEQFF. The CDR3 DNA is TGTGCCAGCAGCTCGAAAGTTGAGCGCAATGAGCAGTTCTTC.

The J gene is TRBJ2-1, the V gene TRBV7-2; D unclear. V lost 1 base to trimming and J lost 9 bases, with 10 bases between them. Germline lookup yields CDR1 SGHTA and CDR2 FQGNSA. The CDR3 is 13 amino acids. In DNA, the CDR3 is TGTGCCAGCAGCTTAGACCCAAGGGCTGAGCAGTTCTTC. Translation gives CASSLDPRAEQFF.

The table lists this clone with a few counts. J is TRBJ1-3 and V is TRBV9, with 10 bases identical to TRBD1. The germline V gene has CDR1 SGDLS and CDR2 YYNGEE. J gave up 0 bases and V 4 bases, and 7 bases lay outside the gene matches. This CDR3 region has 17 residues. CDR3 sequence: CASSPRDRGLSGNTIYF. DNA for the CDR3: TGTGCCAGCAGCCCTCGGGACAGGGGTCTCTCTGGAAACACCATATATTTT.

As regards this clone: Other DNA sequences in the sample encode the same CDR3. The chain combines TRBV30 with TRBJ2-5; tentative D call: TRBD1 (6 bases). Trimming took off 0 bases at V and 5 bases at J, with 10 bases between the two ends. Per the germline V gene, CDR1 is GTSNPN and CDR2 is SVGIG (reference sequence). The CDR3 is made up of 13 amino acids. For the CDR3, the DNA is TGTGCCTGGAGTGTACAGGGAAAGGAGACCCAGTACTTC. It translates to CAWSVQGKETQYF.

V gene TRBV30 combines with J gene TRBJ1-4, with D possibly being TRBD1 (5 bases). The CDR3 sequence is 14 residues long. Germline V gene sequence: CDR1 GTSNPN, CDR2 SVGIG (reference sequence). The V and J ends lost 0 bases and 6 bases respectively, with 11 bases between them. CDR3 protein: CAWSVRVGDEKLFF. CDR3 sequence (DNA): TGTGCCTGGAGTGTACGCGTGGGGGATGAAAAACTGTTTTTT.

The chain joins TRBV11-3 to TRBJ1-1; 10 bases map to TRBD1. The CDR3 length is 16 residues. J lost 2 bases, V lost 3 bases, and 6 bases had no gene match. Germline V CDR1 and CDR2: SGHNT, YENEEA. DNA of the CDR3: TGTGCCAGCAGCTTGGGACAGGGGAGGGGAAACACTGAAGCTTTCTTT. It codes for CASSLGQGRGNTEAFF.

As regards this clone: The same CDR3 can be traced to other DNA sequences in this sample. V gene TRBV5-1 combines with J gene TRBJ2-3, with D possibly matching TRBD1 (6 bases). Germline V lookup: CDR1 SGHRS, CDR2 YFSETQ. This CDR3 contains 14 residues. Trimming removed 4 bases at V and 2 bases at J, with 11 bases between. DNA for the CDR3: TGCGCCAGCAGCCTGGACAGATACACAGATACGCAGTATTTT. Protein: CASSLDRYTDTQYF.

The CDR3 sequence: CASSYSHASGYGYTF. In DNA form, the CDR3 reads TGTGCCAGCAGTTATTCCCATGCCAGCGGCTATGGCTACACCTTC. The chain links TRBV6-6 to TRBJ1-2; no clear D. Germline loops: CDR1 MNHNY, CDR2 SVGAGI (reference sequence). The V end was cut by 3 bases, the J end by 4 bases, with 15 bases between. The CDR3 is 15 amino acids.

The V call is TRBV6-5, the J call TRBJ1-5; D remains unclear. Between the trimmed V and J ends, which lost 6 bases and 9 bases, there was a span of 15 bases. The CDR3 covers 13 residues. Germline lookup yields CDR1 MNHEY and CDR2 SVGAGI. CDR3 protein: CASRPGISGPQHF. The CDR3 coding sequence is TGTGCCAGCAGGCCGGGGATCAGTGGGCCCCAGCATTTT.

The V and J genes are TRBV9 and TRBJ2-5, with 9 positions matching TRBD2. Germline V gene lookup returns CDR1 SGDLS and CDR2 YYNGEE. V lost 4 bases and J lost 0; bases outside the gene matches: 7. The CDR3 loop spans 16 amino acids. As DNA, the CDR3 is TGTGCCAGCAGCTGGGGGGCTAGCGGGAACCAAGAGACCCAGTACTTC. This codes for CASSWGASGNQETQYF.

This rearrangement joins TRBV5-1 to TRBJ2-2, with D hard to call. The V gene lost 0 bases and the J gene lost 0 bases, with 9 bases spanning the gap. CDR1 is SGHRS and CDR2 is YFSETQ in the germline V gene. The CDR3 is 16 residues long. The CDR3 DNA is TGCGCCAGCAGCTTGGCCGCGATGCCGAACACCGGGGAGCTGTTTTTT. It is translated as CASSLAAMPNTGELFF.

This chain joins TRBV6-5 and TRBJ1-2; TRBD1 is a possible D gene (6 bases). The CDR3 sequence is 14 residues long. Germline-derived CDR1 and CDR2 are MNHEY and SVGAGI. V lost 0 bases, J lost 8 bases, and 13 bases lay in between. CDR3 region: CASSYSRQGHGYTF. CDR3 sequence (DNA): TGTGCCAGCAGTTACTCGAGGCAGGGGCACGGCTACACCTTC.

The chain carries TRBV11-2 and TRBJ2-5, with D possibly being TRBD1 (6 bases). The CDR3 has 14 residues. Trimming took off 5 bases at V and 4 bases at J, with 14 bases between the two ends. The V gene's germline CDR1 is SGHAT and CDR2 FQNNGV. Here the CDR3 reads CASSRDRWTETQYF. Written as DNA, the CDR3 is TGTGCCAGCAGCCGCGACAGGTGGACAGAGACCCAGTACTTC. Drawing the rest from reference TRBV11-2 and TRBJ2-5, the complete variable domain is EAGVAQSPRYKIIEKRQSVAFWCNPISGHATLYWYQQILGQGPKLLIQFQNNGVVDDSQLPKDRFSAERLKGVDSTLKIQPAKLEDSAVYLCASSRDRWTETQYFGPGTRLLVL.

The V and J genes are TRBV4-1 and TRBJ1-1, with TRBD1 identical over 7 bases. This CDR3 has 15 residues. CDR1 MGHRA and CDR2 YSYEKL come from the germline V gene. The V and J ends lost 1 base and 3 bases, in that order; junction bases with no gene match: 5. The CDR3 spells CASSQARGRDTEAFF. Here the CDR3 DNA reads TGCGCCAGCAGCCAAGCGAGGGGGCGAGACACTGAAGCTTTCTTT.

The J gene is TRBJ2-7, the V gene TRBV18; tentatively, D is TRBD1 (5 bases). With 4 bases removed from V and 2 bases from J, the gap between germline ends came to 9 bases. The CDR3 length is 13 residues. Germline V gene sequence: CDR1 KGHSH, CDR2 LQKENI. The CDR3: CASSQGIAYEQYF. The CDR3 bases are TGTGCCAGCTCACAGGGGATAGCCTACGAGCAGTACTTC.

The CDR3 DNA reads as TGTGCCAGCAGTGAGACAGGGTGGAATCAGCCCCAGCATTTT. It encodes CASSETGWNQPQHF. The V and J genes are TRBV2 and TRBJ1-5, with 7 bases lining up with TRBD1. The CDR3 sequence is 14 residues long. The germline V gene encodes CDR1 SNHLY and CDR2 FYNNEI. V was clipped by 3 bases and J by 4 bases; unmatched bases: 3.

The chain carries TRBV28 and TRBJ1-1, with unresolved D. Germline V lookup: CDR1 MDHEN, CDR2 SYDVKM. Trimming left V 6 bases short and J 1 base short, with 15 bases between. CDR3 length: 15 residues. CDR3 sequence (DNA): TGTGCCAGCAGCGCCCCTTGGGGAAGGAACACTGAAGCTTTCTTT. As protein: CASSAPWGRNTEAFF.

V usage is TRBV9 and J usage is TRBJ1-1, with D perhaps TRBD1 (5 bases). V was cut by 0 bases and J by 1 base, with 19 bases left in between. The CDR3 covers 18 residues. CDR1 SGDLS and CDR2 YYNGEE come from the germline V gene. The CDR3 sequence is CASSVAGTLGQTNTEAFF. CDR3 DNA: TGTGCCAGCAGCGTAGCCGGCACCCTCGGACAAACGAACACTGAAGCTTTCTTT.

V usage is TRBV7-8 and J usage is TRBJ1-5; 11 bases fit TRBD1. The CDR3 is 17 residues long. J was trimmed by 2 bases and V by 1 base; bases with no gene match: 4. In germline, CDR1 is SGHVS, CDR2 FQNEAQ. The CDR3: CASSLGDRGFGNQPQHF. CDR3 nucleotide sequence: TGTGCCAGCAGCTTAGGGGACAGGGGGTTCGGCAATCAGCCCCAGCATTTT.

V usage is TRBV15 and J usage is TRBJ2-3, with 11 nucleotides matching TRBD2. The V segment lost 3 bases and the J segment 10 bases; nucleotides outside the gene matches: 9. Germline V lookup: CDR1 LNHNV, CDR2 YYDKDF (reference sequence). CDR3 length: 15 residues. The CDR3 DNA is TGTGCCACCAGCAGGGACGGGACTAGCGGCGTCGCGCAGTATTTT. Its protein product is CATSRDGTSGVAQYF.

The V gene is TRBV6-5, the J gene TRBJ2-2; 8 positions match TRBD2. This CDR3 contains 16 residues. V lost 2 bases and J lost 6; bases outside the gene matches: 8. The germline gives CDR1 MNHEY, CDR2 SVGAGI. The CDR3 DNA sequence: TGTGCCAGCAGTTACCGGCTTCAGCGGGAGCCCGGGGAGCTGTTTTTT. Protein: CASSYRLQREPGELFF.

This rearrangement joins TRBV7-2 to TRBJ1-3; D may be TRBD1 (6 bases). CDR1 and CDR2 (germline): SGHTA, FQGNSA. There are 15 residues in the CDR3. V was trimmed by 3 bases and J by 0 bases, leaving 9 bases between them. The CDR3, as DNA: TGTGCCAGCAGCTTGGACAGTTACTCTGGAAACACCATATATTTT. This sequence encodes CASSLDSYSGNTIYF.

V and J are TRBV4-3 and TRBJ1-2; TRBD1 aligns across 7 bases. The CDR3 consists of 15 residues. The V and J ends lost 1 base and 6 bases, in that order; junction bases with no gene match: 8. Looked up from germline, CDR1 is LGHNA and CDR2 is YSLEER. DNA for the CDR3: TGCGCCAGCAGCCAAGTTGTGACAGGGAATAATGGCTACACCTTC. Protein: CASSQVVTGNNGYTF.

The V call is TRBV6-5, the J call TRBJ2-5; TRBD1 aligns across 10 bases. The V gene's germline CDR1 is MNHEY and CDR2 SVGAGI. Unmatched junction bases numbered 5, after V lost 0 bases and J lost 7 bases. The CDR3 is 15 residues long. CDR3 bases: TGTGCCAGCAGTTACTCGACAGGGGGCCTTGGGACCCAGTACTTC. Residues: CASSYSTGGLGTQYF.

The chain employs TRBV18 and TRBJ2-3; D gene ambiguous. This CDR3 is 13 amino acids long. Between the trimmed V and J ends, which lost 2 bases and 6 bases, there was a span of 9 bases. CDR1 and CDR2 from the germline V gene are KGHSH and LQKENI. The CDR3 DNA follows: TGTGCCAGCTCACCAATAGGGAAGGATACGCAGTATTTT. This sequence encodes CASSPIGKDTQYF.

This clone has just a few counts. The chain links TRBV4-3 to TRBJ2-7; weak D call: TRBD2 (6 bases). The CDR3 is 18 amino acids. Per the germline V gene, CDR1 is LGHNA and CDR2 is YSLEER. V was shortened by 0 bases and J by 7 bases, with 25 bases between the two germline ends. The CDR3 loop reads CASSQEWGVVSNGGEQYF. In nucleotides, the CDR3 is TGCGCCAGCAGCCAAGAATGGGGGGTGGTTTCAAACGGAGGGGAGCAGTACTTC.

The chain joins TRBV7-9 to TRBJ2-3, with D unresolved. Trimming removed 5 bases at V and 2 bases at J, with 17 bases between. This CDR3 has 16 residues. The germline CDR1 and CDR2 sequences are SEHNR and FQNEAQ (reference sequence). CDR3 sequence: CASSRQRAEITDTQYF. The CDR3 DNA reads as TGTGCCAGCAGCCGGCAGCGCGCGGAAATCACAGATACGCAGTATTTT.